This T cell receptor beta chain was sequenced in a study of blood T cells in healthy people across ages. Turning to the study itself: The template switching approach captured approximately one barcoded beta molecule for every two T cells.

Germline V CDR1 and CDR2: SGHTA, FQGTGA. The CDR3 has 13 amino acids. This clonotype was detected a few times. Its ends do not fully match the called genes, so a read error is possible. The authors ran a second PCR of roughly 6 to 12 cycles using a sample-barcoded 5' primer and a J-beta primer mix. MiXCR, run by TCRdb on the 5' RACE reads, gives a single entry per CDR3 protein. The table records approximately 1.5 million distinct CDR3 sequences, roughly 32% of them present only once. Sequenced: blood. The source of this sequence is a woman in her twenties or thirties in good health. The chain uses TRBV7-3 and TRBJ1-6; D is possibly TRBD1 (6 bases). CDR3 DNA: TGTGCCAGCAGACTAGGGGGAAATTCACCCCCCCACTTT. Translated, it gives CASRLGGNSPPHF.